This record covers a single T cell receptor (beta chain). Its target is unknown. These data originate in a study of cytomegalovirus exposure and HLA in healthy donors. As for the donors, each was a healthy bone marrow donor. Per germline, CDR1 MNHEY and CDR2 SMNVEV (reference sequence). Losses at the gene ends were 6 bases for V and 3 bases for J; bases not matched to a gene: 7. This CDR3 comprises 15 residues. Vbeta (60) and Jbeta (13) primers were used in the PCR. TCRdb's table, derived via immunoSEQ multiplex PCR, lists solely in-frame clones and lacks some. The table shows some 190,000 clones, with approximately 90% occurring only once. Overall study findings and caveats: In a later analysis, a missense DCLRE1C variant was linked to TCR beta V- and J-gene trimming.

The V and J genes are TRBV27 and TRBJ1-3; 8 nucleotides align to TRBD1. The source of this sequence is a boy aged 2 to 10 in good health and CMV-seronegative. Sample: PBMCs. The CDR3 here is CASSYDRGGGNTIYF. CDR3 DNA sequence: TGTGCCAGCAGCTATGACAGGGGAGGTGGAAACACCATATATTTT.